These T cell receptor beta chains were read from a single sample in a study of shared clonotypes between healthy human individuals. Clones were sequenced by immunoSEQ multiplex PCR, and TCRdb holds only the in-frame ones, with some missing. The top ten hold less than 1.5% of the sample, which has around 2,100,000 clones, 85% to 95% seen once. The source material was naive CD8+ T cells sorted from blood. The receptors stem from a man aged 18 to 30 in good health. Both conserved end residues are part of each CDR3. Fields, in order: V gene, J gene, D gene, clone size, CDR3 protein, CDR3 DNA. The D gene is left open where the match is weak. Clone sizes are given selectively: once, few, many, or a class where the clone is expanded.

V gene: TRBV7-8; J gene: TRBJ2-1; D gene: TRBD1; clone size: .; CDR3 protein: CASSSNRGPYNEQFF; CDR3 DNA: TGTGCCAGCAGCTCAAACAGGGGACCCTACAATGAGCAGTTCTTC
V gene: TRBV19; J gene: TRBJ2-1; D gene: .; clone size: .; CDR3 protein: CASSIQGISGLGEQFF; CDR3 DNA: TGTGCCAGTAGTATCCAGGGGATTTCGGGTTTAGGTGAGCAGTTCTTC
V gene: TRBV5-4; J gene: TRBJ2-2; D gene: TRBD2; clone size: .; CDR3 protein: CASSLEPSGRAHGELFF; CDR3 DNA: TGTGCCAGCAGCTTGGAGCCTAGCGGGAGGGCCCACGGGGAGCTGTTTTTT
V gene: TRBV4-3; J gene: TRBJ2-1; D gene: TRBD2; clone size: once; CDR3 protein: CASSQDVTSGSNEQFF; CDR3 DNA: TGCGCCAGCAGCCAAGATGTGACTAGCGGGAGTAATGAGCAGTTCTTC
V gene: TRBV7-9; J gene: TRBJ2-7; D gene: TRBD1; clone size: .; CDR3 protein: CASSLEQGADSYEQYF; CDR3 DNA: TGTGCCAGCAGCTTAGAACAGGGGGCCGATTCCTACGAGCAGTACTTC
V gene: TRBV5-1; J gene: TRBJ2-5; D gene: TRBD2; clone size: once; CDR3 protein: CASKQDLLAGTPLQETQYF; CDR3 DNA: TGCGCCAGCAAGCAGGACCTCCTAGCGGGTACCCCTTTACAAGAGACCCAGTACTTC
V gene: TRBV27; J gene: TRBJ2-7; D gene: TRBD2; clone size: .; CDR3 protein: CASSMGLAGGPHEQYF; CDR3 DNA: TGTGCCAGCAGTATGGGACTAGCGGGGGGGCCCCACGAGCAGTACTTC
V gene: TRBV9; J gene: TRBJ1-1; D gene: .; clone size: .; CDR3 protein: CASSEGTGNTEAFF; CDR3 DNA: TGTGCCAGCAGCGAGGGAACAGGTAACACTGAAGCTTTCTTT
V gene: TRBV4-1; J gene: TRBJ1-2; D gene: TRBD1; clone size: once; CDR3 protein: CASSSLGTEHGYTF; CDR3 DNA: TGCGCCAGCAGTTCGCTCGGGACAGAGCATGGCTACACCTTC
V gene: TRBV2; J gene: TRBJ2-5; D gene: TRBD2; clone size: once; CDR3 protein: CASTEVITSGRETQYF; CDR3 DNA: TGTGCCAGCACCGAAGTGATTACTAGCGGGAGGGAGACCCAGTACTTC
V gene: TRBV19; J gene: TRBJ1-5; D gene: .; clone size: once; CDR3 protein: CASSPRGDLGNQPQHF; CDR3 DNA: TGTGCCAGTAGTCCCCGGGGGGACTTGGGTAACCAGCCCCAGCATTTT
V gene: TRBV4-3; J gene: TRBJ1-2; D gene: .; clone size: .; CDR3 protein: CASSQGTVKAYGYTF; CDR3 DNA: TGCGCCAGCAGCCAAGGGACAGTGAAAGCGTATGGCTACACCTTC
V gene: TRBV7-8; J gene: TRBJ2-3; D gene: .; clone size: .; CDR3 protein: CASVAPDPSFTQYF; CDR3 DNA: TGTGCCAGCGTCGCGCCGGATCCATCCTTTACGCAGTATTTT
V gene: TRBV2; J gene: TRBJ2-2; D gene: .; clone size: .; CDR3 protein: CASHGSAGELFF; CDR3 DNA: TGTGCCAGTCACGGATCTGCCGGGGAGCTGTTTTTT
V gene: TRBV13; J gene: TRBJ2-5; D gene: .; clone size: .; CDR3 protein: CASSLIGRGETQYF; CDR3 DNA: TGTGCCAGCAGCTTAATCGGGAGAGGGGAGACCCAGTACTTC
V gene: TRBV9; J gene: TRBJ2-5; D gene: .; clone size: .; CDR3 protein: CASSVAGGGPETQYF; CDR3 DNA: TGTGCCAGCAGCGTAGCAGGGGGAGGGCCGGAGACCCAGTACTTC
V gene: TRBV30; J gene: TRBJ2-5; D gene: .; clone size: once; CDR3 protein: CACTGVAGEKTQYF; CDR3 DNA: TGTGCCTGCACGGGGGTTGCCGGGGAGAAGACCCAGTACTTC
V gene: TRBV9; J gene: TRBJ2-7; D gene: .; clone size: .; CDR3 protein: CASSVSGGGGYEQYF; CDR3 DNA: TGTGCCAGCAGCGTAAGTGGCGGAGGGGGCTACGAGCAGTACTTC
V gene: TRBV4-3; J gene: TRBJ2-2; D gene: .; clone size: .; CDR3 protein: CASSPGEEGYPGELFF; CDR3 DNA: TGCGCCAGCAGCCCAGGAGAGGAGGGTTATCCCGGGGAGCTGTTTTTT
V gene: TRBV11-2; J gene: TRBJ2-1; D gene: .; clone size: .; CDR3 protein: CASSLGGLAGGQGNEQFF; CDR3 DNA: TGTGCCAGCAGCTTAGGAGGCCTAGCGGGGGGACAGGGGAATGAGCAGTTCTTC
V gene: TRBV19; J gene: TRBJ2-7; D gene: .; clone size: .; CDR3 protein: CASRTGTYDEQYF; CDR3 DNA: TGTGCCAGTAGGACCGGGACATACGACGAGCAGTACTTC
V gene: TRBV2; J gene: TRBJ1-4; D gene: .; clone size: .; CDR3 protein: CASSESATASNEKLFF; CDR3 DNA: TGTGCCAGCAGTGAATCCGCGACCGCATCTAATGAAAAACTGTTTTTT
V gene: TRBV6-5; J gene: TRBJ1-3; D gene: TRBD1; clone size: .; CDR3 protein: CASSYSQGDSGNTIYF; CDR3 DNA: TGTGCCAGCAGTTACTCGCAGGGGGACTCTGGAAACACCATATATTTT
V gene: TRBV27; J gene: TRBJ1-5; D gene: .; clone size: .; CDR3 protein: CASSSVGGPGGNQPQHF; CDR3 DNA: TGTGCCAGCAGTTCCGTCGGGGGACCTGGAGGGAATCAGCCCCAGCATTTT
V gene: TRBV11-2; J gene: TRBJ1-5; D gene: .; clone size: .; CDR3 protein: CASSSGAGNQPQHF; CDR3 DNA: TGTGCCAGCAGTTCGGGGGCTGGCAATCAGCCCCAGCATTTT
V gene: TRBV5-6; J gene: TRBJ2-5; D gene: .; clone size: .; CDR3 protein: CASSPQSSEETQYF; CDR3 DNA: TGTGCCAGCAGCCCGCAGAGTTCGGAAGAGACCCAGTACTTC
V gene: TRBV7-9; J gene: TRBJ2-5; D gene: TRBD1; clone size: .; CDR3 protein: CASSGTEKQETQYF; CDR3 DNA: TGTGCCAGCAGCGGGACAGAAAAACAAGAGACCCAGTACTTC
V gene: TRBV7-9; J gene: TRBJ2-7; D gene: .; clone size: .; CDR3 protein: CASSSGLVDYEQYF; CDR3 DNA: TGTGCCAGCAGCTCAGGATTGGTAGACTACGAGCAGTACTTC
V gene: TRBV14; J gene: TRBJ2-7; D gene: .; clone size: .; CDR3 protein: CASSQGRSSARISYEQYF; CDR3 DNA: TGTGCCAGCAGCCAAGGCCGGAGTAGTGCGCGCATCTCCTACGAGCAGTACTTC
V gene: TRBV7-9; J gene: TRBJ2-7; D gene: .; clone size: .; CDR3 protein: CASSLGASEMYEQYF; CDR3 DNA: TGTGCCAGCAGCTTAGGGGCTAGCGAGATGTACGAGCAGTACTTC
V gene: TRBV28; J gene: TRBJ1-6; D gene: TRBD1; clone size: once; CDR3 protein: CASRYGAGTVNSPLHF; CDR3 DNA: TGTGCCAGCAGATACGGCGCCGGGACAGTCAATTCACCCCTCCACTTT
V gene: TRBV19; J gene: TRBJ1-1; D gene: .; clone size: .; CDR3 protein: CASSDPPRAEAFF; CDR3 DNA: TGTGCCAGTAGTGACCCACCGCGGGCTGAAGCTTTCTTT
V gene: TRBV29-1; J gene: TRBJ1-1; D gene: .; clone size: .; CDR3 protein: CSALICVDFEAFF; CDR3 DNA: TGCAGCGCGCTCATTTGCGTGGATTTTGAAGCTTTCTTT
V gene: TRBV7-2; J gene: TRBJ2-1; D gene: TRBD2; clone size: .; CDR3 protein: CASSLGGGLALTYNEQFF; CDR3 DNA: TGTGCCAGCAGCTTAGGAGGGGGACTAGCGCTTACCTACAATGAGCAGTTCTTC
V gene: TRBV4-3; J gene: TRBJ2-1; D gene: .; clone size: .; CDR3 protein: CASSQSAKGSNEQFF; CDR3 DNA: TGCGCCAGCAGCCAGTCGGCCAAAGGGAGCAATGAGCAGTTCTTC
V gene: TRBV5-1; J gene: TRBJ1-3; D gene: TRBD1; clone size: .; CDR3 protein: CASSPIGTAEKTIYF; CDR3 DNA: TGCGCCAGCAGCCCAATCGGGACAGCGGAAAAGACCATATATTTT
V gene: TRBV4-1; J gene: TRBJ2-1; D gene: .; clone size: .; CDR3 protein: CASSPSSSYNEQFF; CDR3 DNA: TGCGCCAGCAGCCCGAGTAGCTCCTACAATGAGCAGTTCTTC
V gene: TRBV13; J gene: TRBJ2-1; D gene: .; clone size: .; CDR3 protein: CASSIRGGSYNEQFF; CDR3 DNA: TGTGCCAGCAGTATCAGGGGCGGGTCCTACAATGAGCAGTTCTTC
V gene: TRBV6-1; J gene: TRBJ1-1; D gene: .; clone size: .; CDR3 protein: CASSEQPWGWGLTTEAFF; CDR3 DNA: TGTGCCAGCAGTGAACAGCCTTGGGGTTGGGGATTGACCACTGAAGCTTTCTTT
V gene: TRBV27; J gene: TRBJ2-3; D gene: .; clone size: .; CDR3 protein: CASSAFAGSTSTDTQYF; CDR3 DNA: TGTGCCAGCAGTGCTTTCGCCGGGAGTACTAGCACAGATACGCAGTATTTT
V gene: TRBV28; J gene: TRBJ2-7; D gene: .; clone size: .; CDR3 protein: CASSLFQVPYEQYF; CDR3 DNA: TGTGCCAGCAGTTTATTCCAAGTCCCCTACGAGCAGTACTTC
V gene: TRBV4-3; J gene: TRBJ2-6; D gene: .; clone size: .; CDR3 protein: CASSQDITANVLTF; CDR3 DNA: TGCGCCAGCAGCCAAGATATTACGGCCAACGTCCTGACTTTC
V gene: TRBV12-5; J gene: TRBJ2-3; D gene: .; clone size: .; CDR3 protein: CASGLPSGLTDTQYF; CDR3 DNA: TGTGCTAGTGGTTTGCCAAGCGGGCTCACAGATACGCAGTATTTT
V gene: TRBV29-1; J gene: TRBJ1-1; D gene: TRBD1; clone size: .; CDR3 protein: CSVEGQVQGEAFF; CDR3 DNA: TGCAGCGTTGAGGGACAGGTACAAGGAGAAGCTTTCTTT
V gene: TRBV12-5; J gene: TRBJ1-2; D gene: .; clone size: few; CDR3 protein: CASGLALGDGYTF; CDR3 DNA: TGTGCTAGTGGTTTGGCCCTTGGAGATGGCTACACCTTC
V gene: TRBV23-1; J gene: TRBJ2-7; D gene: TRBD1; clone size: .; CDR3 protein: CASTRPGTGGRNEQYF; CDR3 DNA: TGCGCCAGCACCCGTCCCGGGACAGGGGGACGAAACGAGCAGTACTTC
V gene: TRBV27; J gene: TRBJ2-7; D gene: .; clone size: .; CDR3 protein: CASSLATLGYEQYF; CDR3 DNA: TGTGCCAGCAGTTTGGCGACCCTGGGCTACGAGCAGTACTTC
V gene: TRBV30; J gene: TRBJ1-5; D gene: .; clone size: .; CDR3 protein: CAPQRRSNQPQHF; CDR3 DNA: TGTGCCCCCCAAAGACGGAGCAATCAGCCCCAGCATTTT
V gene: TRBV6-5; J gene: TRBJ1-1; D gene: .; clone size: .; CDR3 protein: CATPRGRGNTEAFF; CDR3 DNA: TGTGCCACCCCCCGGGGAAGGGGGAACACTGAAGCTTTCTTT
V gene: TRBV5-6; J gene: TRBJ1-1; D gene: .; clone size: .; CDR3 protein: CASSRGGTEAFF; CDR3 DNA: TGTGCCAGCAGCCGGGGGGGAACTGAAGCTTTCTTT
V gene: TRBV15; J gene: TRBJ2-2; D gene: TRBD2; clone size: .; CDR3 protein: CATSRLYPGTSGSNGTGELFF; CDR3 DNA: TGTGCCACCAGCAGATTGTACCCCGGGACTAGCGGGAGCAACGGCACCGGGGAGCTGTTTTTT
V gene: TRBV19; J gene: TRBJ1-1; D gene: .; clone size: .; CDR3 protein: CASTGFATEAFF; CDR3 DNA: TGTGCCAGCACAGGGTTCGCCACTGAAGCTTTCTTT
V gene: TRBV28; J gene: TRBJ2-7; D gene: TRBD2; clone size: .; CDR3 protein: CASRWTSGGALLEQYF; CDR3 DNA: TGTGCCAGCAGGTGGACTAGCGGGGGGGCCCTCCTGGAGCAGTACTTC
V gene: TRBV27; J gene: TRBJ2-1; D gene: .; clone size: .; CDR3 protein: CASSLSPGGLYNEQFF; CDR3 DNA: TGTGCCAGCAGTCTCTCCCCCGGGGGGCTGTACAATGAGCAGTTCTTC
V gene: TRBV7-9; J gene: TRBJ1-1; D gene: TRBD1; clone size: .; CDR3 protein: CASSSPTGGENTEAFF; CDR3 DNA: TGTGCCAGCAGCTCCCCGACAGGGGGGGAAAACACTGAAGCTTTCTTT